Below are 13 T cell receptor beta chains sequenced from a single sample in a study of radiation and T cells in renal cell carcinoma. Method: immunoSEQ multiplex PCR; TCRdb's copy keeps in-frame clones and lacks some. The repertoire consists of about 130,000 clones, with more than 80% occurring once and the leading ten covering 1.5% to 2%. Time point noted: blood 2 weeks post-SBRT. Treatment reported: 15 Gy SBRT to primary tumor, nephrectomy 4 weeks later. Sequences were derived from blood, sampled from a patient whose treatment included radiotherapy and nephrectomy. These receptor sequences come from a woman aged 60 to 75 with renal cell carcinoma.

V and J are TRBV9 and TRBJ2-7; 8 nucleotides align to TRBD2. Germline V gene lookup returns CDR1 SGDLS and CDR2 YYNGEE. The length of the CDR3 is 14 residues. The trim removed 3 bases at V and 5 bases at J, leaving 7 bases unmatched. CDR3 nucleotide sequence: TGTGCCAGCAGCGCCGGGCCGGGGGGGGACGAGCAGTACTTC. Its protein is CASSAGPGGDEQYF.

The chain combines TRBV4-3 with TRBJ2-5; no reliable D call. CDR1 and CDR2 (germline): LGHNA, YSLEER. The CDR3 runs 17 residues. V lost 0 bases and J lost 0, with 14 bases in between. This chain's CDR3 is CASSQDLSTRYQETQYF. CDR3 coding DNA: TGCGCCAGCAGCCAAGATCTATCGACACGGTACCAAGAGACCCAGTACTTC.

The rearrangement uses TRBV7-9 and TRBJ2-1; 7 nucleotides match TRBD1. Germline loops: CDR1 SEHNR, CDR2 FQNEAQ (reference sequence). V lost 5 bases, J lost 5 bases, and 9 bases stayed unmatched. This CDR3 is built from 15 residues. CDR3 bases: TGTGCCAGCAGCCTGAGGGGGCAGGTAGACAATGAGCAGTTCTTC. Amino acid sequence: CASSLRGQVDNEQFF.

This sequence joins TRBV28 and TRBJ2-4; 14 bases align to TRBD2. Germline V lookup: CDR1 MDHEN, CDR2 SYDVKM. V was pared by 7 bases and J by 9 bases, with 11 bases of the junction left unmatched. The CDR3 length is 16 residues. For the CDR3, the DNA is TGTGCCAGCATTCCCGCTGGGACTAGCGGGGGAGGCATTCAGTACTTC. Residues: CASIPAGTSGGGIQYF.

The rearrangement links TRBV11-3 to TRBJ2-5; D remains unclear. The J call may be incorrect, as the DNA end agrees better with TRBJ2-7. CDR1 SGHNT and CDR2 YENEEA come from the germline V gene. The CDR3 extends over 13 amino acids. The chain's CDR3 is CASSLGSLNEQYF. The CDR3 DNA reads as TGTGCCAGCAGCTTGGGGTCCTTAAACGAGCAGTACTTC.

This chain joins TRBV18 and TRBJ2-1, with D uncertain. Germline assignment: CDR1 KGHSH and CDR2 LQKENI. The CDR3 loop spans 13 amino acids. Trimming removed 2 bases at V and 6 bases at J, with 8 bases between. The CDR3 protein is CASSPFRSNEQFF. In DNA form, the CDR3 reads TGTGCCAGCTCACCATTCCGGAGCAATGAGCAGTTCTTC.

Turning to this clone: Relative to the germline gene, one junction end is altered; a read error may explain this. CDR3 residues: CSASREAQYF. In nucleotides, the CDR3 is TGCAGTGCTAGTCGAGAGGCCCAGTACTTC. The chain carries TRBV20-1 and TRBJ2-5; D uncertain. Germline-derived CDR1 and CDR2 are DFQATT and SNEGSKA (reference sequence). CDR3 length: 10 residues.

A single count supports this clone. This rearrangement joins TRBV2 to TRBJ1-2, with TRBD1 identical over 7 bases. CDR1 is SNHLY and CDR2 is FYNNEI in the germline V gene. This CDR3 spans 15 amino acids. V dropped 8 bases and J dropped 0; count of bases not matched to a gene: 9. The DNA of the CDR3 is TGTGCCAGCCGAGGGGGCCGGGGGCCTAACTATGGCTACACCTTC. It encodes CASRGGRGPNYGYTF.

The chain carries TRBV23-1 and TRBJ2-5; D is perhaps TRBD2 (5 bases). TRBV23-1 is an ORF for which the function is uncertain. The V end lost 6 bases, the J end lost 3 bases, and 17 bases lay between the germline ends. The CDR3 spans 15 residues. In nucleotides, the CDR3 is TGCGCCAGCAGCATAAGGACTCTACCCAAAGAGACCCAGTACTTC. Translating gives CASSIRTLPKETQYF.

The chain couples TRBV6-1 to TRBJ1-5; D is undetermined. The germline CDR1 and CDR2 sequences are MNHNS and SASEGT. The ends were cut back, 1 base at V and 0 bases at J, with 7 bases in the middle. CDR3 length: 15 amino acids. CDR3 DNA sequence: TGTGCCAGCAGTGAAGGCTGGTATAGCAATCAGCCCCAGCATTTT. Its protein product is CASSEGWYSNQPQHF.

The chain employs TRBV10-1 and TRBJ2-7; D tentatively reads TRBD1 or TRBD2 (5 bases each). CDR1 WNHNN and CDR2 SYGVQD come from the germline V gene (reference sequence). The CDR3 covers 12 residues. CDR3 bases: TGCGCCAGAAAACGGACACTAGGCGGCAGGGAAGTC. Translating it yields CARKRTLGGREV.

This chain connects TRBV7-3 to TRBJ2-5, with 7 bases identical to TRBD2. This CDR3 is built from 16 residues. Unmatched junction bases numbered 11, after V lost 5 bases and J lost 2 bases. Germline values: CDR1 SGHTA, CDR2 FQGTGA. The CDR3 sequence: CASSPRGGSGQETQYF. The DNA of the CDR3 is TGTGCCAGCAGCCCAAGGGGCGGGAGCGGGCAAGAGACCCAGTACTTC. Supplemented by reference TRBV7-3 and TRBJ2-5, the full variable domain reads GAGVSQTPSNKVTEKGKYVELRCDPISGHTALYWYRQSLGQGPEFLIYFQGTGAADDSGLPNDRFFAVRPEGSVSTLKIQRTERGDSAVYLCASSPRGGSGQETQYFGPGTRLLVL.

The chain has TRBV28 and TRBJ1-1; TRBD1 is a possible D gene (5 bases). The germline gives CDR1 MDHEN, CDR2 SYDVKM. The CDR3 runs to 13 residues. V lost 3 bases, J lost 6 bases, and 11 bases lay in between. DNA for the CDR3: TGTGCCAGCAGTTTGGAAGTAGGGGCTGAAGCTTTCTTT. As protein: CASSLEVGAEAFF.